This T cell receptor beta chain appears in the sequencing data of a study of cytomegalovirus exposure and HLA in healthy donors. This PCR relied on a set of 60 Vbeta primers and 13 Jbeta primers. The method was immunoSEQ multiplex PCR; TCRdb's version includes in-frame clones alone and lacks a portion of them. There are around 100,000 clones in the sample; 70% occur only once, and about 9% lies in the top ten. To note about this clone: The antigen is unknown.

Regarding the study as a whole: In a later analysis, HLA-C alleles had the fewest associated TCRs, DRB1 alleles the most.

The source of this sequence is a man aged 25-45 years in good health and CMV-seropositive. The specimen was PBMCs.

Written as DNA, the CDR3 is TGTGCCAGCAGACAGAGACAGGGGATGGACTACGAGCAGTACTTC. Residues: CASRQRQGMDYEQYF. The genes are TRBV5-8 and TRBJ2-7; 8 bases are a match to TRBD1. J lost 3 bases, V lost 5 bases, and 10 bases had no gene match. CDR1 and CDR2 (germline): SGHTS, YDEGEE. CDR3 length: 15 residues. The full variable domain, in which reference TRBV5-8 and TRBJ2-7 provide the parts outside the CDR3, is EAGVTQSPTHLIKTRGQQATLRCSPISGHTSVYWYQQALGLGLQFLLWYDEGEERNRGNFPPRFSGRQFPNYSSELNVNALELEDSALYLCASRQRQGMDYEQYFGPGTRLTVT.